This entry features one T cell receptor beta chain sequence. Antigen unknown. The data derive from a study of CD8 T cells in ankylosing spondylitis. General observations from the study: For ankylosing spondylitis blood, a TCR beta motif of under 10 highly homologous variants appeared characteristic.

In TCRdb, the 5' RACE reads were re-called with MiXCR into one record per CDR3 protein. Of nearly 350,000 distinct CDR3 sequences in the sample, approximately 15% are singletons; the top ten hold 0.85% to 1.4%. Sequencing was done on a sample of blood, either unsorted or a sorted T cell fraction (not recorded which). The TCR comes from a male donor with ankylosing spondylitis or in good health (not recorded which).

The chain's CDR3 is CASSLSDRPTGELFF. The CDR3 coding sequence is TGTGCCAGCAGTTTGTCGGACAGGCCCACCGGGGAGCTGTTTTTT. The chain is built from TRBV5-5 and TRBJ2-2; TRBD1 matches 7 bases. The CDR3 contains 15 residues. The junction had 8 bases not matched to a gene; V was cut back by 5 bases and J by 4 bases. Germline V gene lookup returns CDR1 SGHKS and CDR2 YYEKEE (reference sequence). Based on the CDR3 plus reference TRBV5-5 and TRBJ2-2, the full variable domain is DAGVTQSPTHLIKTRGQQVTLRCSPISGHKSVSWYQQVLGQGPQFIFQYYEKEERGRGNFPDRFSARQFPNYSSELNVNALLLGDSALYLCASSLSDRPTGELFFGEGSRLTVL.